What follows are 10 T cell receptor beta chains derived from one specimen sequenced in a study of early stage breast cancer tumors. TCRdb's copy holds only in-frame clones and misses some; the assay was immunoSEQ multiplex PCR. The repertoire consists of 45,000 to 60,000 clones, with 65% to 90% occurring once and the leading ten covering roughly 1.5%. The sample was blood. The receptor source for this set is a person between 50 and 60 years old with breast cancer.

The rearrangement uses TRBV6-6 and TRBJ2-2; D possibly corresponds to TRBD2 (6 bases). In germline, CDR1 is MNHNY, CDR2 SVGAGI (reference sequence). The CDR3 totals 15 residues. V lost 0 bases to trimming and J lost 7 bases, with 12 bases between them. CDR3 amino acids: CASSYSIRELGELFF. The DNA for the CDR3 is TGTGCCAGCAGTTACTCGATACGGGAGCTCGGGGAGCTGTTTTTT.

This chain uses TRBV5-6 with TRBJ2-7, with 8 nucleotides matching TRBD2. The CDR3 totals 18 residues. Germline V CDR1 and CDR2: SGHDT, YYEEEE. The junction had 15 bases not matched to a gene; V was cut back by 1 base and J by 3 bases. The CDR3 spells CASSLPWGSGSTRYEQYF. The CDR3 DNA is TGTGCCAGCAGCTTGCCTTGGGGGAGCGGGAGTACGCGCTACGAGCAGTACTTC.

The CDR3 DNA reads TGTGCTAGTGGTCCACGGGGACTAGCGGAAATCAATGAGCAGTTCTTC. This encodes CASGPRGLAEINEQFF. This chain connects TRBV12-5 to TRBJ2-1; 11 bases match TRBD2. Germline assignment: CDR1 LGHNT and CDR2 FRNRAP. The CDR3 totals 16 residues. With V trimmed by 5 bases and J by 6 bases, 9 bases remained unmatched. Combining the CDR3 with reference TRBV12-5 and TRBJ2-1 gives the whole variable domain DARVTQTPRHKVTEMGQEVTMRCQPILGHNTVFWYRQTMMQGLELLAYFRNRAPLDDSGMPKDRFSAEMPDATLATLKIQPSEPRDSAVYFCASGPRGLAEINEQFFGPGTRLTVL.

The chain links TRBV11-3 to TRBJ2-1; the match to TRBD1 covers 9 bases. There are 15 residues in the CDR3. V lost 5 bases and J lost 3; bases outside the gene matches: 5. The V gene's germline CDR1 is SGHNT and CDR2 YENEEA. This CDR3 reads CASSLGQGNYNEQFF. CDR3 nucleotides: TGTGCCAGCAGCCTAGGACAGGGGAACTACAATGAGCAGTTCTTC.

V usage is TRBV7-2 and J usage is TRBJ2-5, with a possible D match to TRBD2 (5 bases). Germline loops: CDR1 SGHTA, CDR2 FQGNSA. This CDR3 comprises 14 residues. V was cut by 2 bases and J by 1 base, with 8 bases left in between. Written as DNA, the CDR3 is TGTGCCAGCAGCTTATATACTAGCCAAGAGACCCAGTACTTC. Translated: CASSLYTSQETQYF.

This chain uses TRBV11-3 with TRBJ1-6; D remains unclear. Germline loops: CDR1 SGHNT, CDR2 YENEEA. CDR3 length: 15 amino acids. V lost 3 bases and J lost 8, with 14 bases in between. CDR3 DNA sequence: TGTGCCAGCAGCTTGGGCAGAGTCGAGTATTCACCCCTCCACTTT. Translating gives CASSLGRVEYSPLHF.

The CDR3 spells CASSQHSGLAEQETQYF. DNA of the CDR3: TGTGCCAGCAGCCAGCATTCCGGACTAGCGGAACAAGAGACCCAGTACTTC. V gene TRBV4-2 combines with J gene TRBJ2-5; 10 bases align to TRBD2. CDR3 length: 17 amino acids. Germline CDR1 reads LGHNA; CDR2 reads YNFKEQ. The V and J ends lost 3 bases and 2 bases, in that order; junction bases with no gene match: 9.

This clone appeared a single time. The genes are TRBV15 and TRBJ1-4; the D gene is possibly TRBD1 (5 bases). The V gene's germline CDR1 is LNHNV and CDR2 YYDKDF (reference sequence). V lost 5 bases and J lost 5, with 15 bases in between. The CDR3 is made up of 15 amino acids. The CDR3 spells CATSGWDGQNEKLFF. As DNA, the CDR3 is TGTGCCACCAGCGGGTGGGACGGCCAAAATGAAAAACTGTTTTTT.

The chain is built from TRBV28 and TRBJ2-7, with 8 nucleotides matching TRBD2. The ends lost 4 bases at V and 0 bases at J; junction bases unmatched: 8. Germline values: CDR1 MDHEN, CDR2 SYDVKM. CDR3 size: 16 residues. CDR3 residues: CASSSLGAGGSYEQYF. The CDR3, as DNA: TGTGCCAGCAGTTCCCTCGGCGCGGGGGGCTCCTACGAGCAGTACTTC.

This chain uses TRBV5-1 with TRBJ1-4; 8 bases fit TRBD1. V lost 0 bases and J lost 3; bases outside the gene matches: 1. This CDR3 has 15 amino acids. Germline V CDR1 and CDR2: SGHRS, YFSETQ. Here the CDR3 DNA reads TGCGCCAGCAGCTTGGTGGGACAGGCTAATGAAAAACTGTTTTTT. Translated: CASSLVGQANEKLFF.